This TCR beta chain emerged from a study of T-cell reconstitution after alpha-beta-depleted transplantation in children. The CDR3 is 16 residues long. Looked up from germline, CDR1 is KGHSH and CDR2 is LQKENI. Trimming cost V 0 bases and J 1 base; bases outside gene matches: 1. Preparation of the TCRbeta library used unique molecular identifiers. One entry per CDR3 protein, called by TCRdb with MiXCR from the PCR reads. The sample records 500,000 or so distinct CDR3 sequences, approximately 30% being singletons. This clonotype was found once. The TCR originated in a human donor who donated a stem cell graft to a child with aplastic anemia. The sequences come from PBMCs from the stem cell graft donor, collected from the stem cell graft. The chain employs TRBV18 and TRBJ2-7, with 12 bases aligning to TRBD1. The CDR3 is CASSPPGQGASYEQYF. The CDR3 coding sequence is TGTGCCAGCTCACCACCGGGACAGGGGGCATCCTACGAGCAGTACTTC.